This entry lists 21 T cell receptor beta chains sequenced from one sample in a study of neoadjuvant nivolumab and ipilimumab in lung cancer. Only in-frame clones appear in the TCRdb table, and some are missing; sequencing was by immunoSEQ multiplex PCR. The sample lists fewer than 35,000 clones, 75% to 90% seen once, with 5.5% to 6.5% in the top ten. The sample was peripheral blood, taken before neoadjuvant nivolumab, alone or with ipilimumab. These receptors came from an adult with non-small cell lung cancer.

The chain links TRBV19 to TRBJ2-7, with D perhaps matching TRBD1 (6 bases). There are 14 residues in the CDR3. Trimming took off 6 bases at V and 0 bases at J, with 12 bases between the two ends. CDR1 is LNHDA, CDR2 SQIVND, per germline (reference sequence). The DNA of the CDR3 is TGTGCCAGTAGCCTGGACAGCATCTCCTACGAGCAGTACTTC. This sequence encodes CASSLDSISYEQYF.

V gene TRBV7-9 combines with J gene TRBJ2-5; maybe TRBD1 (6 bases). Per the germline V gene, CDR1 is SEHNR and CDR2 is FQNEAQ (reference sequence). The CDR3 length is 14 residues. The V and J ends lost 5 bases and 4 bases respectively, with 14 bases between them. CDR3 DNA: TGTGCCAGCAGCGTGCTGGGGGCCGGAGAGACCCAGTACTTC. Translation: CASSVLGAGETQYF.

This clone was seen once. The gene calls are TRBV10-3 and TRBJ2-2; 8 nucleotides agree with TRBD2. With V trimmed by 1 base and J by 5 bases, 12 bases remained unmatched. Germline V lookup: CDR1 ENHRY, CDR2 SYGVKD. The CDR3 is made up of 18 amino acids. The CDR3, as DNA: TGTGCCATCAGTGAGTTAGCGGGGTCAAAAAAGGGGACCGGGGAGCTGTTTTTT. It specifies CAISELAGSKKGTGELFF.

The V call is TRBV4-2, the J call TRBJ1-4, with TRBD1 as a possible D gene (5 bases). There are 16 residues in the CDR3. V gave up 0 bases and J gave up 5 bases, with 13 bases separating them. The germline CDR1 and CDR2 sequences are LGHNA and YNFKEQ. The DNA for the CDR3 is TGTGCCAGCAGCCAAGATCTGGCAGGGAAGAATGAAAAACTGTTTTTT. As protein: CASSQDLAGKNEKLFF.

CDR3 loop: CASGLVTPTGFGGYTF. The CDR3 DNA follows: TGTGCTAGTGGTTTGGTAACCCCCACAGGGTTCGGTGGCTACACCTTC. The chain links TRBV12-5 to TRBJ1-2, with TRBD1 as a possible D gene (6 bases). V lost 0 bases and J lost 7, with 18 bases in between. The CDR3 extends over 16 amino acids. The V gene's germline CDR1 is LGHNT and CDR2 FRNRAP.

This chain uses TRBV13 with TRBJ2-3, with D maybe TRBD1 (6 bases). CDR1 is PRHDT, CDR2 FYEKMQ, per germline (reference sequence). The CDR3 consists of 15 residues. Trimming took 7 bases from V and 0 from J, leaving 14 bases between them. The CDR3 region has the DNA TGTGCCAGCATCCTAGCCGGGACAAGCACAGATACGCAGTATTTT. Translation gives CASILAGTSTDTQYF.

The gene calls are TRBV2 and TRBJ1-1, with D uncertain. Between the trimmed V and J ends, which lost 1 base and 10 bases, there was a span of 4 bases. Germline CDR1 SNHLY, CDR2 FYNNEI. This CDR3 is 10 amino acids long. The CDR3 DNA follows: TGTGCCAGCAGTGAAGGGGTAGCTTTCTTT. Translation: CASSEGVAFF.

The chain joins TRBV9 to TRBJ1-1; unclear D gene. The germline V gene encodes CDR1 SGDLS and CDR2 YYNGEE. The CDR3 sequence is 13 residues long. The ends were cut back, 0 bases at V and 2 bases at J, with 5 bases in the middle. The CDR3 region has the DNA TGTGCCAGCAGCGTAGTTTATAACACTGAAGCTTTCTTT. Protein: CASSVVYNTEAFF. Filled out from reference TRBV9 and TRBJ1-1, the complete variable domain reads DSGVTQTPKHLITATGQRVTLRCSPRSGDLSVYWYQQSLDQGLQFLIQYYNGEERAKGNILERFSAQQFPDLHSELNLSSLELGDSALYFCASSVVYNTEAFFGQGTRLTVV.

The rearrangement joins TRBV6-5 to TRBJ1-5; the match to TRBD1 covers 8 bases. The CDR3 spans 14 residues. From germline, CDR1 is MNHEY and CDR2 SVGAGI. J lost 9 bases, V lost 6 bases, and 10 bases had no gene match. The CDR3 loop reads CASSPGQGVGPQHF. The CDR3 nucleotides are TGTGCCAGCAGCCCAGGACAGGGCGTAGGGCCCCAGCATTTT.

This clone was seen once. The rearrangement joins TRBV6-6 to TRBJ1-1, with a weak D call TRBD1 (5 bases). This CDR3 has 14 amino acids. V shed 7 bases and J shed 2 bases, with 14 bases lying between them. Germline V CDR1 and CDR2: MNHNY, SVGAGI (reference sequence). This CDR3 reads CASTPDRLNTEAFF. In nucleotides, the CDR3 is TGTGCCAGCACCCCTGACAGATTAAACACTGAAGCTTTCTTT.

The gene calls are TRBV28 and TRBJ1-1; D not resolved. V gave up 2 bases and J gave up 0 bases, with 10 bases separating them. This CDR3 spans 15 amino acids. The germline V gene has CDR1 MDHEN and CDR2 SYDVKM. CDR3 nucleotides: TGTGCCAGCAGTTTAATAGCCTCCATGAACACTGAAGCTTTCTTT. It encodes CASSLIASMNTEAFF.

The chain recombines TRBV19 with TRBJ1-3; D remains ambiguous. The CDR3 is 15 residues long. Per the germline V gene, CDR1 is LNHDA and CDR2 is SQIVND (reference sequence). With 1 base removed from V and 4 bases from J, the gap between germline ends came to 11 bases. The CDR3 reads CASSIGSLEGNTIYF. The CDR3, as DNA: TGTGCCAGTAGTATAGGGAGTCTGGAAGGAAACACCATATATTTT.

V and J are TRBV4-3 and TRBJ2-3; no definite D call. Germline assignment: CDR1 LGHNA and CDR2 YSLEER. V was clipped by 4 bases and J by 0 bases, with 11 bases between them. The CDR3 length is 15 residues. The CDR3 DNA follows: TGCGCCAGCAGCCTGCTGTACTCTAGCACAGATACGCAGTATTTT. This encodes CASSLLYSSTDTQYF.

This CDR3 reads CASSQESGQPNQPQHF. The DNA of the CDR3 is TGTGCCAGCAGCCAAGAAAGCGGACAGCCGAATCAGCCCCAGCATTTT. This sequence joins TRBV4-2 and TRBJ1-5, with D possibly matching TRBD1 (6 bases). CDR3 length equals 16 residues. The V end lost 0 bases, the J end lost 4 bases, and 13 bases lay between the germline ends. Germline CDR1 reads LGHNA; CDR2 reads YNFKEQ.

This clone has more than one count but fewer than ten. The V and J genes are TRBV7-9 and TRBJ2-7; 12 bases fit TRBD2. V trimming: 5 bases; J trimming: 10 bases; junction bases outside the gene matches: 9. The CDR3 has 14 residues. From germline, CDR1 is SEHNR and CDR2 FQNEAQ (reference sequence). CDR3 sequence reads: CASSLGGLAGPQYF. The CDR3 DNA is TGTGCCAGCAGCCTTGGAGGACTAGCGGGGCCTCAGTACTTC.

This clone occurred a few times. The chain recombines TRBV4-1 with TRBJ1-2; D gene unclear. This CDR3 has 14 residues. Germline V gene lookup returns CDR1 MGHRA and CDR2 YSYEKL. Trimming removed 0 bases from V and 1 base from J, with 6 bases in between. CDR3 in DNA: TGCGCCAGCAGCCAAGATCCGGATAACTATGGCTACACCTTC. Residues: CASSQDPDNYGYTF.

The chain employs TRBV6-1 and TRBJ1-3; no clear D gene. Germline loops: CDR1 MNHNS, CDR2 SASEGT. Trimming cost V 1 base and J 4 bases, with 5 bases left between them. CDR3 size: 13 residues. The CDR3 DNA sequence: TGTGCCAGCAGTGAAGAGGGCGGAAACACCATATATTTT. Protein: CASSEEGGNTIYF.

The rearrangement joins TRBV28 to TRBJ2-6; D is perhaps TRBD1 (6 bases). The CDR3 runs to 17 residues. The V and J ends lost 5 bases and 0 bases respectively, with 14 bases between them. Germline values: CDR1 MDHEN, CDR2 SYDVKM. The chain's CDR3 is CASSPRQDFSGANVLTF. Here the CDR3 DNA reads TGTGCCAGCAGTCCCCGACAGGACTTCTCTGGGGCCAACGTCCTGACTTTC. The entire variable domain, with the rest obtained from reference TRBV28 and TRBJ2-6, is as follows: DVKVTQSSRYLVKRTGEKVFLECVQDMDHENMFWYRQDPGLGLRLIYFSYDVKMKEKGDIPEGYSVSREKKERFSLILESASTNQTSMYLCASSPRQDFSGANVLTFGAGSRLTVL.

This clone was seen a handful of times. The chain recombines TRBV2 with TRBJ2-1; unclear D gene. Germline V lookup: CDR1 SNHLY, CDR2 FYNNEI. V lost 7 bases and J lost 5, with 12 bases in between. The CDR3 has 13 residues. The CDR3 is CASIHPLHNEQFF. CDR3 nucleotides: TGTGCCAGCATCCACCCCTTACACAATGAGCAGTTCTTC.

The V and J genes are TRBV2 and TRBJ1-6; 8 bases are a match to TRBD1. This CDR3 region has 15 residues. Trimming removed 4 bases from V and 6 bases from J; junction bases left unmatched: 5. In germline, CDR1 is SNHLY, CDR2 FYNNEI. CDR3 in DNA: TGTGCCAGCAGTGTGTCGACAGGGGCTAATTCACCCCTCCACTTT. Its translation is CASSVSTGANSPLHF.

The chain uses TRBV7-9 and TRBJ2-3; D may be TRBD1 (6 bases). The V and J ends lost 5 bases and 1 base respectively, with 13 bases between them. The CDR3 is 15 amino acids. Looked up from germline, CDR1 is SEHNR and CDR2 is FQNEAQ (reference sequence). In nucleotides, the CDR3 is TGTGCCAGCAGCCAGGGACAAACCCGCACAGATACGCAGTATTTT. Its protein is CASSQGQTRTDTQYF.